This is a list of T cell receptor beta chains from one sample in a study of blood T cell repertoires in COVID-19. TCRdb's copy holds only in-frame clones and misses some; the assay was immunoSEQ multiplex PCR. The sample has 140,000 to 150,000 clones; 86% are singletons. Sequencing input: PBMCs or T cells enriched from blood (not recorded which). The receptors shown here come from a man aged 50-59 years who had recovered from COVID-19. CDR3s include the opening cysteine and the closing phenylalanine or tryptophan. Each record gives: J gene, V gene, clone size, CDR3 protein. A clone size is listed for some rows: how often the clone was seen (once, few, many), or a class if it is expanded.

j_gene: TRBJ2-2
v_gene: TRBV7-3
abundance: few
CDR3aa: CASRREAGELFF

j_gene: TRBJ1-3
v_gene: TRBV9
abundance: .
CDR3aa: CASSFTGGPGNTIYF

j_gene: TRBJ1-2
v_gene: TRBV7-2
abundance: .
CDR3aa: CASATDRGQGYTF

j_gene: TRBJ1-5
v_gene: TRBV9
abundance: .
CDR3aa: CASSVHGTGDQPQHF

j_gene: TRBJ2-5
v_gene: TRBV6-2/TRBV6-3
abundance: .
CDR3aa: CASSWSDRSQETQYF

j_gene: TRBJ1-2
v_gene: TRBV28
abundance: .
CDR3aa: CASSTRNYGYTF

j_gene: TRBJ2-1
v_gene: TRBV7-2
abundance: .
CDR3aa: CASSPGLAGGREQFF

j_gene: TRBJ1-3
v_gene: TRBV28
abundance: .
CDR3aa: CASRVGVGSRIGSGNTIYF

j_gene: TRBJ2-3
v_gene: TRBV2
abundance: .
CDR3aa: CASGGGVAGGPDTQYF

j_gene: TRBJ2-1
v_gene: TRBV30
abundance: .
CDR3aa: CAWSVKAGGYNEQFF

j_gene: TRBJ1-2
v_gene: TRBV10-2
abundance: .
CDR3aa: CASSDPTGQSYGYTF

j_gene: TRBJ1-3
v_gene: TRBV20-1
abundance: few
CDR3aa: CSASPPGSGNTIYF

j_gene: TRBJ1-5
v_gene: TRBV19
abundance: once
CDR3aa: CASRGDRTRYQPQHF